Each of the 9 T cell receptor beta chains below was sequenced from the same sample in a study of blood T cell repertoires in COVID-19. This table comes from immunoSEQ multiplex PCR, and its TCRdb copy is limited to in-frame clones, with some not included. Among 300,000 to 450,000 clones, around 87% were seen once, and the ten largest hold approximately 1.9%. The specimen sequenced was PBMCs or T cells enriched from blood (not recorded which). These TCRs come from a man in his forties in a cohort exposed to, infected with or recovered from COVID-19 (not recorded which).

The V and J genes are TRBV19 and TRBJ2-7; weak D call: TRBD2 (5 bases). Germline V lookup: CDR1 LNHDA, CDR2 SQIVND (reference sequence). V shed 5 bases and J shed 2 bases, with 13 bases lying between them. The CDR3 contains 14 residues. CDR3 in DNA: TGTGCCAGTAGTTTACACTCCGGGACCTACGAGCAGTACTTC. Protein sequence: CASSLHSGTYEQYF.

This clone was seen a handful of times. V is TRBV27 and J is TRBJ1-2; 7 positions agree with TRBD1. The CDR3 extends over 13 amino acids. Germline assignment: CDR1 MNHEY and CDR2 SMNVEV (reference sequence). V lost 6 bases, J lost 6 bases, and 7 bases stayed unmatched. This CDR3 reads CASRRQGFDGYTF. The CDR3 DNA follows: TGTGCCAGCAGAAGACAGGGATTTGATGGCTACACCTTC.

The chain links TRBV19 to TRBJ1-1; D is ambiguous. The CDR3 runs 13 residues. Germline CDR1 and CDR2: LNHDA and SQIVND (reference sequence). V was clipped by 3 bases and J by 3 bases, with 8 bases between them. CDR3 residues: CASSITGDTEAFF. CDR3 bases: TGTGCCAGTAGTATTACCGGGGACACTGAAGCTTTCTTT. The variable domain in full, completed from reference TRBV19 and TRBJ1-1, reads DGGITQSPKYLFRKEGQNVTLSCEQNLNHDAMYWYRQDPGQGLRLIYYSQIVNDFQKGDIAEGYSVSREKKESFPLTVTSAQKNPTAFYLCASSITGDTEAFFGQGTRLTVV.

CDR3 residues: CATQDSYNSPLHF. CDR3 DNA sequence: TGTGCCACCCAAGACAGCTATAATTCACCCCTCCACTTT. The chain employs TRBV15 and TRBJ1-6, with D tentatively TRBD1 (5 bases). V was cut by 8 bases and J by 3 bases, with 8 bases left in between. Germline V lookup: CDR1 LNHNV, CDR2 YYDKDF (reference sequence). The CDR3 has 13 residues.

The chain uses TRBV9 and TRBJ1-1; no firm D call. The V end lost 4 bases, the J end lost 5 bases, and 15 bases lay between the germline ends. This CDR3 contains 14 residues. The germline CDR1 and CDR2 sequences are SGDLS and YYNGEE. The CDR3 DNA follows: TGTGCCAGCAGCTTATCTAACGCGGAGACTGAAGCTTTCTTT. The encoded protein is CASSLSNAETEAFF.

The chain recombines TRBV30 with TRBJ2-7; maybe TRBD2 (5 bases). V was pared by 5 bases and J by 4 bases, with 12 bases between. Germline values: CDR1 GTSNPN, CDR2 SVGIG (reference sequence). The CDR3 is made up of 12 amino acids. The CDR3 loop is CAWAGPGYEQYF. The CDR3 DNA reads TGTGCCTGGGCTGGACCGGGGTACGAGCAGTACTTC. The entire variable domain, with the rest obtained from reference TRBV30 and TRBJ2-7, is as follows: SQTIHQWPATLVQPVGSPLSLECTVEGTSNPNLYWYRQAAGRGLQLLFYSVGIGQISSEVPQNLSASRPQDRQFILSSKKLLLSDSGFYLCAWAGPGYEQYFGPGTRLTVT.

This chain links TRBV11-1 with TRBJ2-5; D ambiguous. V was shortened by 2 bases and J by 4 bases, with 8 bases between the two germline ends. Germline assignment: CDR1 SGHAT and CDR2 FQDESV (reference sequence). The CDR3 is 13 residues long. This CDR3 reads CASSLSSGETQYF. The CDR3 coding sequence is TGTGCCAGCAGCTTATCTTCCGGAGAGACCCAGTACTTC. Full variable domain (missing parts from reference TRBV11-1 and TRBJ2-5): EAEVAQSPRYKITEKSQAVAFWCDPISGHATLYWYRQILGQGPELLVQFQDESVVDDSQLPKDRFSAERLKGVDSTLKIQPAELGDSAMYLCASSLSSGETQYFGPGTRLLVL.

The J gene is TRBJ1-6, the V gene TRBV27, with D perhaps matching TRBD1 (6 bases). CDR3 size: 14 residues. V was clipped by 2 bases and J by 7 bases, with 9 bases between them. Germline V gives CDR1 MNHEY, CDR2 SMNVEV (reference sequence). In nucleotides, the CDR3 is TGTGCCAGCAGTTTAAGGACAGACAATTCACCCCTCCACTTT. This sequence encodes CASSLRTDNSPLHF.

This chain uses TRBV13 with TRBJ2-5, with D possibly being TRBD1 (5 bases). Trimming left V 4 bases short and J 2 bases short, with 14 bases between. In germline, CDR1 is PRHDT, CDR2 FYEKMQ (reference sequence). The CDR3 runs to 15 residues. The CDR3, as DNA: TGTGCCAGCAGCTACCGGGCGGCAGGGCAAGAGACCCAGTACTTC. Translating it yields CASSYRAAGQETQYF.